The 30 T cell receptor beta chains listed next were all sequenced from one sample in a study of CXCR3-negative and CXCR3-positive naive CD8 T cells. The libraries of TRB cDNA were constructed through 5' RACE using UMI labels. TCRdb re-called the 5' RACE reads; one entry per CDR3 protein, DNA not given. This repertoire includes approximately 66,000 distinct CDR3 sequences. Sequencing was done on a sample of naive CXCR3- CD8+ T cells from blood. Subset defined: CD45RO-CCR7+CD27+CD95- naive CD8+ T cells lacking CXCR3 (TNR3-). Receptor source: a human donor in good health. Some clones in this sample may be carry-over from other donors' samples.

The chain combines TRBV12-3 or TRBV12-4 with TRBJ2-1; the D call from TCRdb, TRBD1, cannot be confirmed without DNA. This CDR3 spans 16 amino acids. Here the CDR3 reads CASSPESGRGDNEQFF.

The V call is TRBV19, the J call TRBJ1-1; TCRdb picks TRBD1, but there is no DNA to check that call. This CDR3 region has 14 residues. Germline lookup yields CDR1 LNHDA and CDR2 SQIVND (reference sequence). The CDR3 here is CASTSGPLNTEAFF.

The V gene is TRBV28, the J gene TRBJ2-5. The germline CDR1 and CDR2 sequences are MDHEN and SYDVKM. The CDR3 runs to 14 residues. The CDR3 spells CASSRIKYQETQYF.

This sequence joins TRBV7-9 and TRBJ1-2. Germline CDR1 reads SEHNR; CDR2 reads FQNEAQ (reference sequence). The CDR3 extends over 13 amino acids. The CDR3: CASQSEDLYGYTF.

V gene TRBV20-1 combines with J gene TRBJ2-7; the TCRdb call, TRBD1, lacks DNA for checking. Looked up from germline, CDR1 is DFQATT and CDR2 is SNEGSKA (reference sequence). The CDR3 has 15 amino acids. The CDR3 sequence is CSARPKGANSYEQYF.

This chain links TRBV10-2 with TRBJ2-5; no DNA is available, so the TRBD2 call from TCRdb remains unchecked. This CDR3 region has 15 residues. Germline CDR1 is WSHSY and CDR2 is SAAADI. This CDR3 is CASSEPLAGMETQYF.

The CDR3 protein is CASSPSGGNTGELFF. V gene TRBV9 combines with J gene TRBJ2-2; TCRdb's D call, TRBD1, is unchecked because there is no DNA. CDR3 size: 15 residues. Germline V gene sequence: CDR1 SGDLS, CDR2 YYNGEE.

V gene TRBV7-9 combines with J gene TRBJ2-1; TCRdb proposes TRBD2, but this gene call is untestable without DNA. The CDR3 has 15 amino acids. Germline CDR1 reads SEHNR; CDR2 reads FQNEAQ (reference sequence). CDR3 amino acids: CASDSTSASYNEQFF.

This sequence joins TRBV14 and TRBJ2-7; TCRdb proposes TRBD1, but this gene call is untestable without DNA. Germline CDR1 SGHDN, CDR2 FVKESK. This CDR3 is 14 amino acids long. The CDR3 loop reads CASSLQGLAYEQYF.

The chain recombines TRBV11-3 with TRBJ2-1; TCRdb proposes TRBD1, but this gene call is untestable without DNA. Per germline, CDR1 SGHNT and CDR2 YENEEA. The CDR3 loop spans 17 amino acids. This chain's CDR3 is CASSLGQLERVYNEQFF.

V is TRBV28 and J is TRBJ2-3. The CDR3 runs 14 residues. Germline CDR1 and CDR2: MDHEN and SYDVKM. The CDR3 sequence: CASSLADSTDTQYF.

CDR3 residues: CASSVLDIYEQYF. The J gene is TRBJ2-7, the V gene TRBV2; TCRdb names TRBD1, which stays unverified in the absence of DNA. Germline V gives CDR1 SNHLY, CDR2 FYNNEI. The CDR3 extends over 13 amino acids.

This rearrangement joins TRBV7-2 to TRBJ2-7; lacking DNA, the TRBD1 call made by TCRdb goes unchecked. The CDR3 is 15 amino acids. The V gene's germline CDR1 is SGHTA and CDR2 FQGNSA. The CDR3 loop reads CASSLSGGWTYEQYF.

V usage is TRBV21-1 and J usage is TRBJ2-7; checking the TCRdb D call of TRBD1 is not possible without DNA. TRBV21-1 corresponds to a pseudogene. CDR3 length equals 16 residues. The CDR3 spells CASSKRGVLAKYEQYF.

The chain employs TRBV28 and TRBJ2-3; TCRdb reports TRBD1, a call that lacks DNA to check it against. This CDR3 comprises 16 residues. CDR1 MDHEN and CDR2 SYDVKM come from the germline V gene. CDR3 region: CASSLTDRESTDTQYF.

The rearrangement links TRBV20-1 to TRBJ2-7; TCRdb designates TRBD2, a call that cannot be tested without DNA. Germline V lookup: CDR1 DFQATT, CDR2 SNEGSKA (reference sequence). This CDR3 region has 15 residues. The CDR3 reads CSASTLTSGDHEQYF.

J is TRBJ2-1 and V is TRBV24-1. CDR1 and CDR2 (germline): KGHDR, SFDVKD. The CDR3 consists of 14 residues. CDR3 amino acids: CATQWGSSYNEQFF.

The genes are TRBV28 and TRBJ2-1. Germline CDR1 and CDR2: MDHEN and SYDVKM. There are 15 residues in the CDR3. This CDR3 reads CASSLRADSYNEQFF.

This sequence joins TRBV5-1 and TRBJ2-2; no DNA is available, so the TRBD1 call from TCRdb remains unchecked. The CDR3 consists of 15 residues. The germline V gene encodes CDR1 SGHRS and CDR2 YFSETQ. The CDR3 region is CASSFDSGNTGELFF.

The chain combines TRBV12-3 or TRBV12-4 with TRBJ2-7; the D gene TCRdb calls, TRBD1, cannot be checked with no DNA. The CDR3 has 13 residues. CDR3 loop: CASSPSRAAEQYF.

The chain employs TRBV4-2 and TRBJ1-3; TCRdb indicates TRBD1, and absent DNA this call remains unverified. This CDR3 is built from 15 residues. CDR1 and CDR2 (germline): LGHNA, YNFKEQ. The CDR3 sequence is CASSQAPDCGNTIYF.

The chain couples TRBV19 to TRBJ1-1. The germline V gene encodes CDR1 LNHDA and CDR2 SQIVND (reference sequence). The CDR3 consists of 12 residues. CDR3 protein: CASSIGALEAFF.

The V gene is TRBV7-9, the J gene TRBJ1-5; TCRdb designates TRBD1, a call that cannot be tested without DNA. CDR3 length: 18 amino acids. Looked up from germline, CDR1 is SEHNR and CDR2 is FQNEAQ (reference sequence). The chain's CDR3 is CASSRRGQGPYSNQPQHF.

The rearrangement links TRBV7-9 to TRBJ2-2. This CDR3 region has 14 residues. CDR1 SEHNR and CDR2 FQNEAQ come from the germline V gene (reference sequence). The chain's CDR3 is CASGKTAYTGELFF. Looking up the rest from reference TRBV7-9 and TRBJ2-2 gives the full variable domain: DTGVSQNPRHKITKRGQNVTFRCDPISEHNRLYWYRQTLGQGPEFLTYFQNEAQLEKSRLLSDRFSAERPKGSFSTLEIQRTEQGDSAMYLCASGKTAYTGELFFGEGSRLTVL.

The chain has TRBV28 and TRBJ2-2; TCRdb lists TRBD2, though no DNA is available to test this call. Germline CDR1 and CDR2: MDHEN and SYDVKM. The CDR3 extends over 15 amino acids. The CDR3 here is CASSLERANTGELFF.

V usage is TRBV20-1 and J usage is TRBJ1-4; there is no DNA to check the TCRdb D call of TRBD1. The CDR3 extends over 19 amino acids. Germline V lookup: CDR1 DFQATT, CDR2 SNEGSKA (reference sequence). Here the CDR3 reads CSARDGLGTGGPTNEKLFF.

The rearrangement uses TRBV20-1 and TRBJ2-5; the TRBD1 assignment by TCRdb is unverifiable without DNA. Germline CDR1 reads DFQATT; CDR2 reads SNEGSKA (reference sequence). CDR3 length: 15 amino acids. The CDR3 reads CSAAPPGQGAETQYF.

J is TRBJ1-1 and V is TRBV5-1; the D call from TCRdb, TRBD1, cannot be confirmed without DNA. The CDR3 sequence is 14 residues long. Germline V CDR1 and CDR2: SGHRS, YFSETQ. CDR3 sequence: CASSLAGQGSEAFF.

The rearrangement joins TRBV9 to TRBJ2-7; absent DNA, TCRdb's TRBD1 call cannot be checked. Germline lookup yields CDR1 SGDLS and CDR2 YYNGEE. The CDR3 loop spans 16 amino acids. This CDR3 reads CASSSRDRAPSYEQYF.

The chain links TRBV20-1 to TRBJ2-7; the TCRdb call, TRBD1, lacks DNA for checking. The CDR3 runs to 15 residues. Germline V lookup: CDR1 DFQATT, CDR2 SNEGSKA (reference sequence). The CDR3 loop is CSAGRDALPDYEQYF.